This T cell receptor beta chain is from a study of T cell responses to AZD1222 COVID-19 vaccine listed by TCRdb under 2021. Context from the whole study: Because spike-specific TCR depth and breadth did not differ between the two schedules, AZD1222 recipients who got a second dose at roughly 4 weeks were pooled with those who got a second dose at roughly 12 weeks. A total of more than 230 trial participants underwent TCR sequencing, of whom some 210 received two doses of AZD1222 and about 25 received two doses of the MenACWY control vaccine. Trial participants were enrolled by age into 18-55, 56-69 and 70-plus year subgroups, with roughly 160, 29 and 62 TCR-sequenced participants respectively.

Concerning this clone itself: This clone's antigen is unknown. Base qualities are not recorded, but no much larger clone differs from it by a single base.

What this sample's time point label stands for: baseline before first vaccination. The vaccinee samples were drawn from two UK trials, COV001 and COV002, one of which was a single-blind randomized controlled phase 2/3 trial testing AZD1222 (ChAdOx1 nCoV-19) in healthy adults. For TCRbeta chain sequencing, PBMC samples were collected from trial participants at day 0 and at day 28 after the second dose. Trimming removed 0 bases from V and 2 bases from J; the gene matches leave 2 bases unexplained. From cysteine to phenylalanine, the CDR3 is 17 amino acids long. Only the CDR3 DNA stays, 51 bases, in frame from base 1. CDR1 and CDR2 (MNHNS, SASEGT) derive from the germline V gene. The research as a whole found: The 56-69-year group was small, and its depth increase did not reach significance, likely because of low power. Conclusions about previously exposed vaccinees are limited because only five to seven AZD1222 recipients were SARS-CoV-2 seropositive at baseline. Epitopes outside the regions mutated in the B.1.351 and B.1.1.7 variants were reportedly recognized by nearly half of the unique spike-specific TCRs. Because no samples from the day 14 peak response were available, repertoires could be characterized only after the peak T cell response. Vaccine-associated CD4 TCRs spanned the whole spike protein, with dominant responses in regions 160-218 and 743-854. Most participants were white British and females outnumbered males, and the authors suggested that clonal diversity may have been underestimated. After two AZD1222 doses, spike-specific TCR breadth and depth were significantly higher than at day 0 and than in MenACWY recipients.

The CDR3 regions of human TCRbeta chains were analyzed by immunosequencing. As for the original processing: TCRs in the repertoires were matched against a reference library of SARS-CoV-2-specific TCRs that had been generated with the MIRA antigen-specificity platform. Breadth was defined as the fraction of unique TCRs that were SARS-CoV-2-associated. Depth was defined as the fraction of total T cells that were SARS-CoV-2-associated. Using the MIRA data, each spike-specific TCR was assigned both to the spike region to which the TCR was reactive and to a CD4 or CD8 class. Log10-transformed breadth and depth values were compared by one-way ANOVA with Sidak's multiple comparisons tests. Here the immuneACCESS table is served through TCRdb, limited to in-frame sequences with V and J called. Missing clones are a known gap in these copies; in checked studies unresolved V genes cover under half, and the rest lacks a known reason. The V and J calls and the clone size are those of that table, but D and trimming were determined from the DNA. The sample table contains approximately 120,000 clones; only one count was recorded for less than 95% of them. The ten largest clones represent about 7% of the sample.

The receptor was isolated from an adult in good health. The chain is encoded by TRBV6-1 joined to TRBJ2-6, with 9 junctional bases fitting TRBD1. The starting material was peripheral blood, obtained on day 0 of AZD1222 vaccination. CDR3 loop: CASSEADRGAGANVLTF. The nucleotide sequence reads TGTGCCAGCAGTGAAGCAGACAGGGGGGCTGGGGCCAACGTCCTGACTTTC.